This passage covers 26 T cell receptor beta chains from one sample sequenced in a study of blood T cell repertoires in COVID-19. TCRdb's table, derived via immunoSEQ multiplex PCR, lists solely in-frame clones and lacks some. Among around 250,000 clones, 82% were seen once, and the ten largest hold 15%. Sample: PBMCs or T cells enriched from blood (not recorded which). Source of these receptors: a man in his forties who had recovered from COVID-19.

The CDR3 bases are TGTGCCAGTAGTCCGGCGACAGGGGGCGAACGGTATTTT. Its translation: CASSPATGGERYF. The chain combines TRBV19 with TRBJ2-3; 10 bases fit TRBD1. The germline V gene has CDR1 LNHDA and CDR2 SQIVND (reference sequence). The CDR3 is made up of 13 amino acids. V shed 5 bases and J 14 bases; nucleotides not matched to a gene: 10.

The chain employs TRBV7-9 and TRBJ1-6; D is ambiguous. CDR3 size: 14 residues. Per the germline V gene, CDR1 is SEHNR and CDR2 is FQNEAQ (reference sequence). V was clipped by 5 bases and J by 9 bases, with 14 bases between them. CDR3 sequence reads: CASSPGSGGSPLHF. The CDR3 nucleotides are TGTGCCAGCAGCCCCGGGAGCGGCGGTTCACCCCTCCACTTT.

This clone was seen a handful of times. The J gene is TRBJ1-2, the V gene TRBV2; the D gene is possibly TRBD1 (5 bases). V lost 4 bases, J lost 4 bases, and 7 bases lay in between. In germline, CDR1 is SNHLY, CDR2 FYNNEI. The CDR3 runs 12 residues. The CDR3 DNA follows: TGTGCCAGCAGTGGGGGGGGCTATGGCTACACCTTC. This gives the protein CASSGGGYGYTF.

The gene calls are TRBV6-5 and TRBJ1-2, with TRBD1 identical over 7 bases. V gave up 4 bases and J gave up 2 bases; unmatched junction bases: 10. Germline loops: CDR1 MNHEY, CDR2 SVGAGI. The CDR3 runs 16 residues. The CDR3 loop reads CASSSPGQRGNYGYTF. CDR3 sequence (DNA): TGTGCCAGCAGTTCCCCGGGACAGCGGGGGAACTATGGCTACACCTTC.

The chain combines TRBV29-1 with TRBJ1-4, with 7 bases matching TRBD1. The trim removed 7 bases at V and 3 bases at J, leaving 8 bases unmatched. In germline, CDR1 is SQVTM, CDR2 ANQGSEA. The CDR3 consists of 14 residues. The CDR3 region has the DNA TGCAGCGCCCAACGGGACAGCCCTAATGAAAAACTGTTTTTT. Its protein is CSAQRDSPNEKLFF.

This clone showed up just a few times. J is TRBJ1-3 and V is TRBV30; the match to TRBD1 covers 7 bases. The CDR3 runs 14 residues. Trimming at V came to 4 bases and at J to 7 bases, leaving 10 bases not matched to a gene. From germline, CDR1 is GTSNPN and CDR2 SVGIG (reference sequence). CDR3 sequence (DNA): TGTGCCTGGAATATGGGGGCAGGGGGGAACACCATATATTTT. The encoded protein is CAWNMGAGGNTIYF.

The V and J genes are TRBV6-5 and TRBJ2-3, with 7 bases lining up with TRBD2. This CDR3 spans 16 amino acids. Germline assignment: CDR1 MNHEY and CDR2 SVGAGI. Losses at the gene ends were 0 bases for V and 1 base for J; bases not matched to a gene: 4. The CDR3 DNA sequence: TGTGCCAGCAGTTACTCGCGGGGGTTGGGCACAGATACGCAGTATTTT. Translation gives CASSYSRGLGTDTQYF.

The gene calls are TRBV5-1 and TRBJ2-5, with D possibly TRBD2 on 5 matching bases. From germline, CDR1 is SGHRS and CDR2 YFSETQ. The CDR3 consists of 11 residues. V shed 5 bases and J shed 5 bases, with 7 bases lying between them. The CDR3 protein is CASRLEETQYF. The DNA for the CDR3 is TGCGCCAGCAGACTAGAGGAGACCCAGTACTTC.

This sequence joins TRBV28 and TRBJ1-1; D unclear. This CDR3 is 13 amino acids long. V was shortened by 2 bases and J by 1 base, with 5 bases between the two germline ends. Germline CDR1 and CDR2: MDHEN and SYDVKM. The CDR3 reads CASSLQSNTEAFF. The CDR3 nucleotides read TGTGCCAGCAGTTTACAGTCGAACACTGAAGCTTTCTTT.

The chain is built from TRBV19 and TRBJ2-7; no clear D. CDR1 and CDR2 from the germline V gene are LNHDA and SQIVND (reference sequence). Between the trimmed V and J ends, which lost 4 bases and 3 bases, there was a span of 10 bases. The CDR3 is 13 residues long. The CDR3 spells CASSKQKGYEQYF. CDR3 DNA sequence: TGTGCCAGTAGTAAACAGAAAGGCTACGAGCAGTACTTC.

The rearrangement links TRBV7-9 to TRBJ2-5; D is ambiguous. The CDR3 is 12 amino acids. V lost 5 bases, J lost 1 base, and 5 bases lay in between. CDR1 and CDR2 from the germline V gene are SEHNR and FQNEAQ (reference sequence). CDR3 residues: CASSPGQETQYF. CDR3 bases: TGTGCCAGCAGCCCAGGCCAAGAGACCCAGTACTTC.

CDR3 amino acids: CASSRALAGAGDTQYF. CDR3 sequence (DNA): TGTGCCAGCAGTCGCGCGCTAGCGGGGGCAGGAGATACGCAGTATTTT. The rearrangement links TRBV2 to TRBJ2-3; 10 positions agree with TRBD2. The ends lost 5 bases at V and 5 bases at J; junction bases unmatched: 10. CDR3 length: 16 residues. Germline CDR1 is SNHLY and CDR2 is FYNNEI.

The CDR3 reads CAGRGSVSYNSPLHF. DNA for the CDR3: TGTGCCGGCAGGGGGTCTGTATCCTATAATTCACCCCTCCACTTT. This chain connects TRBV30 to TRBJ1-6; 7 bases are shared with TRBD1. J lost 1 base, V lost 8 bases, and 8 bases had no gene match. CDR3 size: 15 residues. Looked up from germline, CDR1 is GTSNPN and CDR2 is SVGIG (reference sequence).

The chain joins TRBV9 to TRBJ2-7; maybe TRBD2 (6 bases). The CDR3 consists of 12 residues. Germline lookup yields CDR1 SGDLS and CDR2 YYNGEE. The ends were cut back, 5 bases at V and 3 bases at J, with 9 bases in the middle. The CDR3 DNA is TGTGCCAGCAGTCGGGACTTCTACGAGCAGTACTTC. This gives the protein CASSRDFYEQYF.

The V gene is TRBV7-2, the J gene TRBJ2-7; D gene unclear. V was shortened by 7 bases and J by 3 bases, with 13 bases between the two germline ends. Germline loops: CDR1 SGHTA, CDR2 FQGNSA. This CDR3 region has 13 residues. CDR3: CASTFGSVYEQYF. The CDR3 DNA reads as TGTGCCAGCACCTTCGGGTCGGTCTACGAGCAGTACTTC.

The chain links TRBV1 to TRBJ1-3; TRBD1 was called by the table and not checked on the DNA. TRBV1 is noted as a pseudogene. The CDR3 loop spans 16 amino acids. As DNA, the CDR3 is TGCACCAGCAGCCATAGTCCCCAGGGGCCTGGAAACACCATATATTTT. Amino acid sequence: CTSSHSPQGPGNTIYF.

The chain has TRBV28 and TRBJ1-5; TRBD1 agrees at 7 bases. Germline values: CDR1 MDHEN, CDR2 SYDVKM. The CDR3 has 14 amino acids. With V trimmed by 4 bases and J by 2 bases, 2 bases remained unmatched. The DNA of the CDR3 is TGTGCCAGCAGTTCCGACAGGGGCAATCAGCCCCAGCATTTT. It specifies CASSSDRGNQPQHF.

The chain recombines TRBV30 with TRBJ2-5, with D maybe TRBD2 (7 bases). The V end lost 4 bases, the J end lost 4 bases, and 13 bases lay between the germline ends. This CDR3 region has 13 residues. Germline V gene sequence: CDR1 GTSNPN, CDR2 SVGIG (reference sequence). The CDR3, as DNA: TGTGCCTGGACCCACGCGGGGGCAGAGACCCAGTACTTC. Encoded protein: CAWTHAGAETQYF.

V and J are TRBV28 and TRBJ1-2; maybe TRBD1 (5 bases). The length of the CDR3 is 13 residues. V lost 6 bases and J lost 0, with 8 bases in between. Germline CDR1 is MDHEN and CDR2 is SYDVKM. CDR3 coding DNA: TGTGCCAGCAGCGACAGCTCTAACTATGGCTACACCTTC. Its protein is CASSDSSNYGYTF.

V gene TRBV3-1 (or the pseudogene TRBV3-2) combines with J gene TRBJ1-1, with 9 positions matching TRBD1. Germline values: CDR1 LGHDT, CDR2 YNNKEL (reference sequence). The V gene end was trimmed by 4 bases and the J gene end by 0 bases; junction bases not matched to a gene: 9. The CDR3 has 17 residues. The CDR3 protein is CASSLETGGVMNTEAFF. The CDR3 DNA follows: TGTGCCAGCAGCCTAGAGACAGGGGGAGTCATGAACACTGAAGCTTTCTTT.

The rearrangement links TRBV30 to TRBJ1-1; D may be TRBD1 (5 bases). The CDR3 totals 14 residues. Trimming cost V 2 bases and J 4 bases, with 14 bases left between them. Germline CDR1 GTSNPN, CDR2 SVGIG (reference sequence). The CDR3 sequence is CAWSSERGSTEAFF. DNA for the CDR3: TGTGCCTGGAGTTCGGAAAGGGGTAGCACTGAAGCTTTCTTT.

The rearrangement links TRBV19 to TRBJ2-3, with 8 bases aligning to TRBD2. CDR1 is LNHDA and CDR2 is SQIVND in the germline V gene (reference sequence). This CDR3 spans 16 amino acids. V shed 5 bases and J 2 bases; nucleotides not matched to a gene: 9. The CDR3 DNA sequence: TGTGCCAGTAGTTGGGGTAGCGGGATTGACACAGATACGCAGTATTTT. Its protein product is CASSWGSGIDTDTQYF. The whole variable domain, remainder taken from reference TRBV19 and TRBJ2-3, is DGGITQSPKYLFRKEGQNVTLSCEQNLNHDAMYWYRQDPGQGLRLIYYSQIVNDFQKGDIAEGYSVSREKKESFPLTVTSAQKNPTAFYLCASSWGSGIDTDTQYFGPGTRLTVL.

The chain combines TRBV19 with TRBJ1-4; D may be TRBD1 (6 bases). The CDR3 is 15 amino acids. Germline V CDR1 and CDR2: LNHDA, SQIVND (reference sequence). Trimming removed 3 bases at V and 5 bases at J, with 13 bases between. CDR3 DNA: TGTGCCAGTAGTATCCCCCGGGACACGAATGAAAAACTGTTTTTT. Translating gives CASSIPRDTNEKLFF.

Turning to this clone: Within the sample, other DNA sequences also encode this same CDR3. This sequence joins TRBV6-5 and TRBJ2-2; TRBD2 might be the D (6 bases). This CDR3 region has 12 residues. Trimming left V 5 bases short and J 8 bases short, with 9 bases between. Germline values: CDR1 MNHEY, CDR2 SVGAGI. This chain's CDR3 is CASSRGFGELFF. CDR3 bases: TGTGCCAGCAGTCGGGGGTTTGGGGAGCTGTTTTTT.

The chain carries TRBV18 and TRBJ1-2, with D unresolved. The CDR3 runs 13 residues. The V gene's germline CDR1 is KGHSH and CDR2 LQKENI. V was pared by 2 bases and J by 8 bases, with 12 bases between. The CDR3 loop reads CASSPGGSQGYTF. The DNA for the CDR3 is TGTGCCAGCTCACCAGGCGGCAGCCAGGGCTACACCTTC.

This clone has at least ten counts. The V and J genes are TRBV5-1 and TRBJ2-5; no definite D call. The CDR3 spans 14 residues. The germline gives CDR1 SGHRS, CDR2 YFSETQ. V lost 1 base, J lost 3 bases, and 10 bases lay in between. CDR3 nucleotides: TGCGCCAGCAGCTTGCGCAACCCTAAAGAGACCCAGTACTTC. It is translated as CASSLRNPKETQYF.